A selection of T cell receptor beta chains follows, all from one sample in a study of blood T cell repertoires in COVID-19. Some clones are missing from TCRdb's copy, which holds only in-frame ones; the method was immunoSEQ multiplex PCR. The sample carries hundreds of thousands of clones, 88% recorded once. Sequencing used peripheral blood. The source of these receptors is a woman in her twenties or thirties with acute or convalescent COVID-19. CDR3s include the opening cysteine and the closing phenylalanine or tryptophan. The order of the fields is D gene, V gene, J gene, clone size, CDR3 protein, CDR3 DNA. D genes are given only for firm matches. Size is omitted from some rows. Given values are once, few, many or a class for expanded clones.

d_gene: .
v_gene: TRBV5-1
j_gene: TRBJ2-1
abundance: .
CDR3aa: CASSLVTTSSYNEQFF
CDR3nt: TGCGCCAGCAGCTTGGTGACTACAAGCTCCTACAATGAGCAGTTCTTC

d_gene: TRBD2
v_gene: TRBV6-2/TRBV6-3
j_gene: TRBJ2-1
abundance: .
CDR3aa: CASSLPGGEGPLNEQFF
CDR3nt: TGTGCCAGCAGTCTCCCGGGAGGGGAGGGCCCCCTCAATGAGCAGTTCTTC

d_gene: .
v_gene: TRBV27
j_gene: TRBJ1-2
abundance: few
CDR3aa: CASSLRQNYGYTF
CDR3nt: TGTGCCAGCAGTTTACGACAGAACTATGGCTACACCTTC

d_gene: .
v_gene: TRBV9
j_gene: TRBJ2-3
abundance: .
CDR3aa: CASSARRTDTQYF
CDR3nt: TGTGCCAGCAGCGCGCGTCGCACAGATACGCAGTATTTT

d_gene: TRBD1
v_gene: TRBV7-9
j_gene: TRBJ2-7
abundance: .
CDR3aa: CASSPPGQSYEQYF
CDR3nt: TGTGCCAGCAGCCCCCCGGGACAGAGCTACGAGCAGTACTTC

d_gene: .
v_gene: TRBV2
j_gene: TRBJ1-6
abundance: few
CDR3aa: CASQQRGTLHF
CDR3nt: TGTGCCAGCCAACAGAGAGGGACCCTCCACTTT

d_gene: TRBD2
v_gene: TRBV18
j_gene: TRBJ2-3
abundance: .
CDR3aa: CASSPLFQRDTDTQYF
CDR3nt: TGTGCCAGCTCACCCCTCTTCCAGCGGGACACAGATACGCAGTATTTT

d_gene: TRBD2
v_gene: TRBV7-9
j_gene: TRBJ2-1
abundance: .
CDR3aa: CASRVAGGPLFF
CDR3nt: TGTGCCAGCAGGGTAGCGGGGGGTCCGTTGTTCTTC

d_gene: TRBD1
v_gene: TRBV27
j_gene: TRBJ2-7
abundance: .
CDR3aa: CASRSGTGGYEQYF
CDR3nt: TGTGCCAGCAGGTCCGGGACAGGGGGCTACGAGCAGTACTTC

d_gene: .
v_gene: TRBV10-3
j_gene: TRBJ2-1
abundance: .
CDR3aa: CATPPGRRCFVSNEQFF
CDR3nt: TGTGCCACCCCCCCCGGGAGAAGGTGTTTCGTGTCCAATGAGCAGTTCTTC

d_gene: TRBD2
v_gene: TRBV2
j_gene: TRBJ2-1
abundance: .
CDR3aa: CASSTPGLAVSEQFF
CDR3nt: TGTGCCAGCAGTACTCCGGGACTAGCTGTCAGTGAGCAGTTCTTC

d_gene: TRBD2
v_gene: TRBV7-2
j_gene: TRBJ2-1
abundance: few
CDR3aa: CASSSPPGGGEQFF
CDR3nt: TGTGCCAGCAGCTCACCCCCCGGGGGGGGCGAGCAGTTCTTC

d_gene: .
v_gene: TRBV11-2
j_gene: TRBJ2-2
abundance: .
CDR3aa: CASSLVGGYTGELFF
CDR3nt: TGTGCCAGCAGCTTAGTTGGCGGCTACACCGGGGAGCTGTTTTTT

d_gene: .
v_gene: TRBV11-3
j_gene: TRBJ2-7
abundance: once
CDR3aa: CASSLGKQTYEQYF
CDR3nt: TGTGCCAGCAGCTTAGGGAAACAGACCTACGAGCAGTACTTC

d_gene: .
v_gene: TRBV10-1
j_gene: TRBJ2-3
abundance: .
CDR3aa: CASSESPTSTDTQYF
CDR3nt: TGCGCCAGCAGTGAATCCCCCACTAGCACAGATACGCAGTATTTT

d_gene: .
v_gene: TRBV6-2/TRBV6-3
j_gene: TRBJ1-1
abundance: .
CDR3aa: CASSYSYYTQRTTEAFF
CDR3nt: TGTGCCAGCAGTTACTCGTATTATACCCAGCGGACCACTGAAGCTTTCTTT

d_gene: TRBD1
v_gene: TRBV7-6
j_gene: TRBJ1-5
abundance: .
CDR3aa: CASSLGTGFGNQPQHF
CDR3nt: TGTGCCAGCAGCTTAGGGACAGGGTTTGGTAATCAGCCCCAGCATTTT

d_gene: TRBD2
v_gene: TRBV10-3
j_gene: TRBJ2-1
abundance: .
CDR3aa: CAIKMGLAGGLTEYNEQFF
CDR3nt: TGTGCCATCAAGATGGGACTAGCGGGAGGTCTTACCGAATACAATGAGCAGTTCTTC

d_gene: .
v_gene: TRBV10-3
j_gene: TRBJ1-1
abundance: once
CDR3aa: CAISGGANGPTEAFF
CDR3nt: TGTGCCATCAGTGGGGGCGCCAACGGCCCCACTGAAGCTTTCTTT

d_gene: .
v_gene: TRBV7-2
j_gene: TRBJ2-2
abundance: .
CDR3aa: CASSLVVGDAGELFF
CDR3nt: TGTGCCAGCAGCTTAGTTGTGGGAGACGCCGGGGAGCTGTTTTTT

d_gene: TRBD2
v_gene: TRBV15
j_gene: TRBJ2-5
abundance: .
CDR3aa: CATSKGLAGGETQYF
CDR3nt: TGTGCCACCAGCAAGGGACTAGCGGGAGGAGAGACCCAGTACTTC

d_gene: TRBD1
v_gene: TRBV2
j_gene: TRBJ1-5
abundance: .
CDR3aa: CASSDPTGTGGSSNQPQHF
CDR3nt: TGTGCCAGCAGTGATCCGACCGGGACAGGGGGTTCTAGCAATCAGCCCCAGCATTTT

d_gene: TRBD2
v_gene: TRBV9
j_gene: TRBJ2-3
abundance: once
CDR3aa: CASSVEGGEGTDTQYF
CDR3nt: TGTGCCAGCAGCGTAGAGGGCGGGGAGGGGACAGATACGCAGTATTTT

d_gene: TRBD2
v_gene: TRBV27
j_gene: TRBJ2-7
abundance: .
CDR3aa: CASSSGLGVNEQYF
CDR3nt: TGTGCCAGCAGTTCTGGACTAGGAGTAAACGAGCAGTACTTC

d_gene: .
v_gene: TRBV9
j_gene: TRBJ2-6
abundance: .
CDR3aa: CASTQAKTSGANVLTF
CDR3nt: TGTGCCAGCACGCAAGCTAAAACCTCTGGGGCCAACGTCCTGACTTTC

d_gene: .
v_gene: TRBV4-1
j_gene: TRBJ1-5
abundance: .
CDR3aa: CASSQVPISNQPQHF
CDR3nt: TGCGCCAGCAGCCAAGTCCCCATTAGCAATCAGCCCCAGCATTTT

d_gene: TRBD1
v_gene: TRBV4-3
j_gene: TRBJ2-7
abundance: .
CDR3aa: CASSQEPPRQGSDEQYF
CDR3nt: TGCGCCAGCAGCCAAGAGCCCCCCCGACAGGGATCGGACGAGCAGTACTTC

d_gene: TRBD2
v_gene: TRBV19
j_gene: TRBJ2-1
abundance: .
CDR3aa: CASSIRGLAGRGRSYNEQFF
CDR3nt: TGTGCCAGTAGTATTCGGGGACTAGCGGGAAGAGGAAGGTCCTACAATGAGCAGTTCTTC

d_gene: .
v_gene: TRBV11-3
j_gene: TRBJ2-2
abundance: once
CDR3aa: CASSPRGGQSNTGELFF
CDR3nt: TGTGCCAGCAGCCCCCGGGGCGGACAGTCGAACACCGGGGAGCTGTTTTTT

d_gene: .
v_gene: TRBV7-8
j_gene: TRBJ2-7
abundance: few
CDR3aa: CASSHQTSVAYF
CDR3nt: TGTGCCAGCAGCCATCAGACTTCCGTTGCGTACTTC

d_gene: TRBD1
v_gene: TRBV29-1
j_gene: TRBJ2-1
abundance: .
CDR3aa: CSVATGKREQFF
CDR3nt: TGCAGCGTTGCGACAGGGAAGCGGGAGCAGTTCTTC

d_gene: .
v_gene: TRBV5-6
j_gene: TRBJ2-7
abundance: .
CDR3aa: CASSFGQVGLEQYF
CDR3nt: TGTGCCAGCAGCTTTGGTCAGGTAGGCCTCGAGCAGTACTTC

d_gene: TRBD2
v_gene: TRBV19
j_gene: TRBJ2-7
abundance: .
CDR3aa: CATGTSGSSTYEQYF
CDR3nt: TGTGCCACCGGGACTAGCGGGAGTTCGACCTACGAGCAGTACTTC

d_gene: .
v_gene: TRBV18
j_gene: TRBJ2-1
abundance: .
CDR3aa: CASAGGYNEQFF
CDR3nt: TGTGCCAGCGCGGGCGGGTACAATGAGCAGTTCTTC

d_gene: .
v_gene: TRBV6-5
j_gene: TRBJ2-5
abundance: .
CDR3aa: CASSYSTETQYF
CDR3nt: TGTGCCAGCAGTTACTCGACTGAGACCCAGTACTTC

d_gene: .
v_gene: TRBV11-2
j_gene: TRBJ1-1
abundance: once
CDR3aa: CASSDRETEAFF
CDR3nt: TGTGCCAGCAGCGATCGGGAGACTGAAGCTTTCTTT

d_gene: TRBD1
v_gene: TRBV27
j_gene: TRBJ2-1
abundance: .
CDR3aa: CASRSQTGGTYNEQFF
CDR3nt: TGTGCCAGCAGATCCCAAACAGGGGGGACGTACAATGAGCAGTTCTTC

d_gene: .
v_gene: TRBV7-9
j_gene: TRBJ2-7
abundance: .
CDR3aa: CASSRVEMAYEQYF
CDR3nt: TGTGCCAGCAGCCGGGTGGAGATGGCCTACGAGCAGTACTTC

d_gene: TRBD2
v_gene: TRBV6-5
j_gene: TRBJ2-3
abundance: .
CDR3aa: CASSLSGRSSDTQYF
CDR3nt: TGTGCCAGCAGTCTGAGCGGGAGGAGTTCAGATACGCAGTATTTT

d_gene: TRBD1
v_gene: TRBV3-1/TRBV3-2
j_gene: TRBJ2-2
abundance: .
CDR3aa: CASSQDGQGAGTGELFF
CDR3nt: TGTGCCAGCAGCCAAGATGGACAGGGGGCAGGCACCGGGGAGCTGTTTTTT

d_gene: TRBD1
v_gene: TRBV2
j_gene: TRBJ2-1
abundance: .
CDR3aa: CASGRDRGDEQFF
CDR3nt: TGTGCCAGCGGCCGGGACAGGGGGGATGAGCAGTTCTTC

d_gene: TRBD1
v_gene: TRBV10-1
j_gene: TRBJ2-7
abundance: .
CDR3aa: CASNRDRGYEQYF
CDR3nt: TGCGCCAGCAACAGGGACAGGGGATACGAGCAGTACTTC

d_gene: .
v_gene: TRBV28
j_gene: TRBJ2-3
abundance: .
CDR3aa: CASSSPRGAPTDTQYF
CDR3nt: TGTGCCAGCAGTTCACCCCGGGGGGCCCCGACAGATACGCAGTATTTT

d_gene: .
v_gene: TRBV7-2
j_gene: TRBJ2-1
abundance: .
CDR3aa: CASSPRGAGSYNEQFF
CDR3nt: TGTGCCAGCAGCCCCCGGGGAGCCGGGTCCTACAATGAGCAGTTCTTC

d_gene: .
v_gene: TRBV3-1/TRBV3-2
j_gene: TRBJ1-3
abundance: .
CDR3aa: CASTHGNTIYF
CDR3nt: TGTGCCAGCACGCACGGGAACACCATATATTTT

d_gene: TRBD1
v_gene: TRBV6-5
j_gene: TRBJ1-5
abundance: .
CDR3aa: CASSRDRVNQPQHF
CDR3nt: TGTGCCAGCAGCAGGGACAGGGTCAATCAGCCCCAGCATTTT

d_gene: .
v_gene: TRBV6-2/TRBV6-3
j_gene: TRBJ1-5
abundance: .
CDR3aa: CASSYPGSRIPLHQPQHF
CDR3nt: TGTGCCAGCAGTTACCCGGGGAGCAGAATACCCTTACATCAGCCCCAGCATTTT

d_gene: .
v_gene: TRBV29-1
j_gene: TRBJ2-1
abundance: .
CDR3aa: CSVVRVNNEQFF
CDR3nt: TGCAGCGTTGTGAGGGTTAACAATGAGCAGTTCTTC

d_gene: TRBD1
v_gene: TRBV27
j_gene: TRBJ2-7
abundance: .
CDR3aa: CASSPLEAGGFYEQYF
CDR3nt: TGTGCCAGCAGTCCCCTAGAGGCAGGGGGTTTCTACGAGCAGTACTTC

d_gene: .
v_gene: TRBV25-1
j_gene: TRBJ2-3
abundance: .
CDR3aa: CASSAGQPTDTQYF
CDR3nt: TGTGCCAGCAGTGCAGGACAGCCCACAGATACGCAGTATTTT

d_gene: .
v_gene: TRBV19
j_gene: TRBJ2-1
abundance: .
CDR3aa: CASSILEGLDEQFF
CDR3nt: TGTGCCAGTAGTATTCTGGAGGGTCTCGATGAGCAGTTCTTC

d_gene: TRBD1
v_gene: TRBV12-3/TRBV12-4
j_gene: TRBJ1-2
abundance: few
CDR3aa: CASRRGTAYGYTF
CDR3nt: TGTGCCAGCAGACGAGGGACAGCCTATGGCTACACCTTC

d_gene: TRBD1
v_gene: TRBV5-1
j_gene: TRBJ2-2
abundance: .
CDR3aa: CASSLGGSAGELFF
CDR3nt: TGCGCCAGCAGCTTAGGGGGCAGCGCCGGGGAGCTGTTTTTT

d_gene: TRBD1
v_gene: TRBV7-2
j_gene: TRBJ2-1
abundance: .
CDR3aa: CASSLEPTGLGSYNEQFF
CDR3nt: TGTGCCAGCAGCTTAGAGCCGACAGGGTTGGGGTCCTACAATGAGCAGTTCTTC

d_gene: TRBD1
v_gene: TRBV5-4
j_gene: TRBJ1-6
abundance: .
CDR3aa: CASRHRQGHYNSPLHF
CDR3nt: TGTGCCAGCAGACACAGACAGGGGCATTATAATTCACCCCTCCACTTT

d_gene: TRBD1
v_gene: TRBV7-2
j_gene: TRBJ2-7
abundance: .
CDR3aa: CASSLNRGGYEQYF
CDR3nt: TGTGCCAGCAGCTTAAACAGGGGCGGGTACGAGCAGTACTTC

d_gene: .
v_gene: TRBV25-1
j_gene: TRBJ1-6
abundance: .
CDR3aa: CASSDRTPTYSPLHF
CDR3nt: TGTGCCAGCAGCGACAGAACCCCAACGTATTCACCCCTCCACTTT